This TCR beta chain derives from a study of OX40 agonist ivuxolimab in advanced cancers. Study-level points and caveats: Expanded peripheral T cell antigen specificity was not determined. At 0.1 to 3.0 mg/kg and by week 6, CD4+ and CD8+ T cells in the blood had expanded clonally.

Libraries were prepared by immunoSEQ multiplex PCR; TCRdb keeps only in-frame clonotypes and omits some of them. The sample has fewer than 45,000 clones; 70% to 90% are singletons. Regarding this clone: Its antigen is still unknown.

This CDR3 comprises 13 residues. Germline CDR1 is SGHAT and CDR2 is FQNNGV. V was clipped by 5 bases and J by 3 bases, with 9 bases between them. This sample comprised CD4+ or CD8+ T cells sorted from blood, obtained in a trial of the OX40 agonist ivuxolimab. This TCR came from an adult with an advanced solid tumor such as melanoma, head and neck, liver or kidney cancer. This chain links TRBV11-2 with TRBJ2-3, with unresolved D. CDR3 sequence: CASSKSRTDTQYF. CDR3 DNA sequence: TGTGCCAGCAGCAAGAGTCGTACAGATACGCAGTATTTT. Variable domain in full (rest from reference TRBV11-2 and TRBJ2-3): EAGVAQSPRYKIIEKRQSVAFWCNPISGHATLYWYQQILGQGPKLLIQFQNNGVVDDSQLPKDRFSAERLKGVDSTLKIQPAKLEDSAVYLCASSKSRTDTQYFGPGTRLTVL.